These T cell receptor beta chains were read from a single sample in a study of T cell changes during pregnancy in multiple sclerosis. Clones were read by immunoSEQ multiplex PCR, and TCRdb kept only the in-frame ones, dropping some. The sample yields about 80,000 clones, less than 95% seen once. Specimen: peripheral blood, collected in the third trimester of pregnancy. The receptors shown here come from a female donor with multiple sclerosis, enrolled in a pregnancy study. CDR3s include the opening cysteine and the closing phenylalanine or tryptophan. D genes are given only for firm matches.

J gene	D gene	V gene	CDR3 DNA	CDR3 protein
TRBJ1-2	TRBD1	TRBV19	TGTGCCAGTAGTCCTGACACAGGGGGCTCTAACTATGGCTACACCTTC	CASSPDTGGSNYGYTF
TRBJ1-5	NA	TRBV27	TGTGCCAGCGGGCCCGTGTTGGGCTATGGTCAGCCCCAGCATTTT	CASGPVLGYGQPQHF
TRBJ2-3	TRBD2	TRBV2	TGTGCCAGCAATAGCGGGGGGGTTCTAACAGATACGCAGTATTTT	CASNSGGVLTDTQYF
TRBJ1-2	NA	TRBV19	TGTGCCAGTATCAGGGGTAACTATGGCTACACCTTC	CASIRGNYGYTF
TRBJ2-3	NA	TRBV7-8	TGTGCCAGCAGCATGACAGGTCTGGATACGCAGTATTTT	CASSMTGLDTQYF
TRBJ2-5	NA	TRBV6-5	TGTGCCAGCAAGGGGTCCAGGGCAGAGACCCAGTACTTC	CASKGSRAETQYF
TRBJ2-3	NA	TRBV7-3	TGTGCCAGCAGCCGCGGACAGAGCACAGATACGCAGTATTTT	CASSRGQSTDTQYF
TRBJ1-1	TRBD1	TRBV5-5	TGTGCCAGCAGCTTGTATTTGAGACAGGGCAGCACTGAAGCTTTCTTT	CASSLYLRQGSTEAFF
TRBJ1-1	TRBD1	TRBV7-3	TGTGCCAGCAGCTTGGACAGGGACACTGAAGCTTTCTTT	CASSLDRDTEAFF
TRBJ2-5	NA	TRBV5-1	TGCGCCAGCAGCTTCGAGTTGGAGACCCAGTACTTC	CASSFELETQYF
TRBJ2-6	NA	TRBV9	TGTGCCAGCAGCGTAGCTCTGGGGCAGGGCCCCTTTGGGACTGGGGCCAACGTCCTGACTTTC	CASSVALGQGPFGTGANVLTF
TRBJ2-5	NA	TRBV19	TGTGCCAGTAGTATTCCAGGAGGAGAGACCCAGTACTTC	CASSIPGGETQYF
TRBJ1-3	NA	TRBV19	TGTGCCAGTACCGGACCCCCAACGGAGGGAGGAAACACCATATATTTT	CASTGPPTEGGNTIYF
TRBJ1-1	NA	TRBV2	TGTGCCAGCAGTGAAGCGGGCAGGGGAGCTTTCTTT	CASSEAGRGAFF
TRBJ2-7	TRBD1	TRBV6-6	TGTGCCAGCCGGGACAGAGGTTACGAGCAGTACTTC	CASRDRGYEQYF
TRBJ2-3	NA	TRBV27	TGTGCCAGCAGTTTACGGGTCACGGGGGTCGTCACAGATACGCAGTATTTT	CASSLRVTGVVTDTQYF
TRBJ1-6	TRBD1	TRBV19	TGTGCCAGCACTTCCCCGGGACAGGGTTTGGCAGGGAATTCACCCCTCCACTTT	CASTSPGQGLAGNSPLHF
TRBJ1-6	TRBD1	TRBV12-5	TGTGCTAGTGGTTTCCCTCTCCGGGACAGGGGTGTCACCTCCTATAATTCACCCCTCCACTTT	CASGFPLRDRGVTSYNSPLHF
TRBJ1-5	TRBD1	TRBV6-1	TGTGCCAGCAGTCTGCGTACAGGGGGAGATCAGCCCCAGCATTTT	CASSLRTGGDQPQHF
TRBJ2-2	TRBD1	TRBV19	TGTGCCACACACCGGGACAGCCCCACCGGGGAGCTGTTTTTT	CATHRDSPTGELFF
TRBJ1-1	NA	TRBV12-5	TGTGCTAGTGCCGATTGGCCTCTTGAAGCTTTCTTT	CASADWPLEAFF
TRBJ2-7	TRBD1	TRBV19	TGTGCCAGTAGTATAGCAGGACAGGGGGACAACGAGCAGTACTTC	CASSIAGQGDNEQYF
TRBJ2-1	TRBD2	TRBV30	TGTGCCTGGAGTGTAGCGGGGGGGAACAATGAGCAGTTCTTC	CAWSVAGGNNEQFF
TRBJ1-2	TRBD1	TRBV30	TGTGCCTGGAGTAGACAGGGGTTCGATGGCTACACCTTC	CAWSRQGFDGYTF